Listed below are T cell receptor beta chains from one sample, sequenced in a study of blood T cell repertoires in COVID-19. TCRdb keeps only in-frame clones here, not all; method: immunoSEQ multiplex PCR. The data hold about 40,000 clones, with about 86% observed a single time. Sequencing input: peripheral blood. The receptor source for this set is a man in his forties with active COVID-19. Both conserved end residues are trimmed from each CDR3.

TRBJ1-2	TRBV6-5	ASRPDRGLYGYT
TRBJ1-1	TRBV28	ASSLSEGRKTEAF
TRBJ1-2	TRBV2	ASSIGQGAYGYT
TRBJ1-5	TRBV5-1	ASSDGTGVGQPQH
TRBJ1-2	TRBV7-2	ASSLLQGSGGYT
TRBJ2-2	TRBV7-3	ASSETGQNTGELF
TRBJ1-2	TRBV7-2	ASSDQTGGHYGYT
TRBJ2-7	TRBV5-6	ASSTDWIEQY
TRBJ1-2	TRBV10-1	ASSDSLNYGYT
TRBJ1-1	TRBV19	ASSIKTGGGTEAF
TRBJ2-7	TRBV7-9	ASSFYYEQY
TRBJ1-1	TRBV12-3/TRBV12-4	ASGGENTEAF
TRBJ2-1	TRBV5-4	ASSLPLAGLNEQF
TRBJ1-5	TRBV27	ASSASGGAGQPQH
TRBJ2-4	TRBV6-5	ASSLPDSKNIQY
TRBJ1-6	TRBV30	AWMPGTGNSPLH
TRBJ1-2	TRBV27	ASSPGQGYGYT
TRBJ1-1	TRBV5-4	ASSPGQKNTEAF
TRBJ2-7	TRBV5-1	ASSSRRGEQY
TRBJ1-2	TRBV28	ASTPSGVYGYT
TRBJ2-5	TRBV5-1	ASSPPTSGRWKTQY
TRBJ2-7	TRBV28	ASSLKGGRSHEQY
TRBJ2-5	TRBV5-1	ASSSLAGGPAETQY
TRBJ2-2	TRBV19	ASSIDRDRGLDTGELF
TRBJ1-1	TRBV11-2	ASSPRQGGENTEAF
TRBJ1-1	TRBV27	ASSPRTAIYTEAF
TRBJ1-5	TRBV7-9	ASSPGTTGRQPQH
TRBJ2-1	TRBV28	ASSPPSRAPYNEQF
TRBJ1-2	TRBV3-1/TRBV3-2	ASSRSTGNYGYT
TRBJ1-1	TRBV5-4	ASSFGQGRNTEAF
TRBJ1-1	TRBV12-3/TRBV12-4	ASSPEDRWRAF
TRBJ2-7	TRBV28	ASSLTQLPYEQY
TRBJ1-2	TRBV7-2	ASSSPTANYGYT
TRBJ2-1	TRBV5-4	ASSSQGVGGNEQF
TRBJ2-7	TRBV5-4	ASSLGASGGLEQY
TRBJ1-2	TRBV9	ASSVEQGGYYGYT
TRBJ1-2	TRBV10-2	ASTPPGTGMGNYGYT
TRBJ1-1	TRBV11-3	ASSSGGITEAF
TRBJ1-1	TRBV15	ATSRTGRFFRGEAF
TRBJ2-7	TRBV19	ASSMTGLGEQY
TRBJ1-5	TRBV2	ASSMNRGGPQH
TRBJ2-1	TRBV25-1	ASSKGLYNEQF
TRBJ2-7	TRBV20-1	SASKRESAREQY
TRBJ2-1	TRBV27	ASSSSGGVVNEQF
TRBJ2-1	TRBV30	AWSLRTSGRSFNEQF
TRBJ1-1	TRBV6-5	ASRTGQAF
TRBJ1-5	TRBV28	ASSLDRVLNQPQH
TRBJ2-2	TRBV5-6	ASSPPGYAGELF
TRBJ2-4	TRBV19	ASSIGAGGGNIQY
TRBJ1-2	TRBV28	ASSLLGPGGGNT
TRBJ2-7	TRBV7-9	ASSPLLRLASRGEQY